This TCR beta chain is from a study of shared clonotypes between healthy human individuals. Findings and limits, study-wide: Researchers sampled blood only, noting tissue repertoires likely differ. Sequencing depth was a factor that was expected to affect clonotype sharing among donors.

Comments on this clone: What it binds is not known.

A CD45RA+ naive subset and a CD45RA-negative memory subset were split from CD4+ cells. Using immunoSEQ multiplex PCR, the repertoire was profiled, and TCRdb retains in-frame clones only, with some absent. Of about 610,000 clones in the sample, roughly 97% were seen once. Input material: naive CD4+ T cells sorted from blood. Subset specified: CD45RA+ positively selected. The source is a woman aged 25 to 39 in good health.

The CDR3 sequence is CASSGGLSYEQYF. CDR3 nucleotide sequence: TGTGCCAGCAGTGGCGGACTCTCCTACGAGCAGTACTTC. V gene TRBV6-4 combines with J gene TRBJ2-7, with TRBD2 as a possible D gene (5 bases). This CDR3 spans 13 amino acids. Looked up from germline, CDR1 is MRHNA and CDR2 is SNTAGT. V gave up 4 bases and J gave up 0 bases, with 7 bases separating them.